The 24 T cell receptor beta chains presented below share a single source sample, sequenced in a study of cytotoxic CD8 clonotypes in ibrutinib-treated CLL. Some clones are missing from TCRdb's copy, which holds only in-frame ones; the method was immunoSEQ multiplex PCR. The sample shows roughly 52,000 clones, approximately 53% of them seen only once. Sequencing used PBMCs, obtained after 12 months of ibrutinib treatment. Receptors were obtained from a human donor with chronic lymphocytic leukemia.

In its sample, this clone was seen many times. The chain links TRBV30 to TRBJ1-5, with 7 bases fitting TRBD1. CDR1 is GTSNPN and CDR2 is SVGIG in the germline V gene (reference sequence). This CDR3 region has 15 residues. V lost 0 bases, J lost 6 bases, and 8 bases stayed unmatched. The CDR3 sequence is CAWSVGGQLVQPQHF. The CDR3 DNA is TGTGCCTGGAGTGTGGGGGGACAGCTTGTTCAGCCCCAGCATTTT.

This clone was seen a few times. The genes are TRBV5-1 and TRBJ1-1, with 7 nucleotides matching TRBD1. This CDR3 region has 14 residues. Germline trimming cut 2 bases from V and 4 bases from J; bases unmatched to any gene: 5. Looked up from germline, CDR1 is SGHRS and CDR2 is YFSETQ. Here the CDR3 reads CASSFTGEVTEAFF. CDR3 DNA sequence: TGCGCCAGCAGCTTCACAGGGGAAGTCACTGAAGCTTTCTTT.

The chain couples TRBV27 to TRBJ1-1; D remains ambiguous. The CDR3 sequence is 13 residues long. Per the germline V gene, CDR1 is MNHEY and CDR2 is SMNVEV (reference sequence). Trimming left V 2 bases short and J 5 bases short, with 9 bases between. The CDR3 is CASSLNWWTEAFF. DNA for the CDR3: TGTGCCAGCAGTTTAAATTGGTGGACTGAAGCTTTCTTT.

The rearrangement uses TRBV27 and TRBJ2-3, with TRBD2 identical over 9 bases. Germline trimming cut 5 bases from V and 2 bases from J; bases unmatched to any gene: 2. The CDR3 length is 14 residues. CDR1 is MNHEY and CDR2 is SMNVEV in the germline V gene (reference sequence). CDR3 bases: TGTGCCAGCAGTCGACTAGCGGACACAGATACGCAGTATTTT. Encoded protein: CASSRLADTDTQYF.

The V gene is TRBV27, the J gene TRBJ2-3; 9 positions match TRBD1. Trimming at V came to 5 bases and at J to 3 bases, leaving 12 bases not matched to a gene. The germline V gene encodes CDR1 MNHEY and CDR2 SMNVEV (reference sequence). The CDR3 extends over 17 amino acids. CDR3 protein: CASSQGTGLMVTDTQYF. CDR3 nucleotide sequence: TGTGCCAGCAGTCAAGGGACAGGGTTGATGGTGACAGATACGCAGTATTTT.

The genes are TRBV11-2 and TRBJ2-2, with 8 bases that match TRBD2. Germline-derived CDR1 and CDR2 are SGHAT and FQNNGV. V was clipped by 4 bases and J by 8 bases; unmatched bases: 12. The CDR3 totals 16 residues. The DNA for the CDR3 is TGTGCCAGCAGCTCCCCTACGGGAGGGCCGGTTGGGGAGCTGTTTTTT. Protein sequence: CASSSPTGGPVGELFF.

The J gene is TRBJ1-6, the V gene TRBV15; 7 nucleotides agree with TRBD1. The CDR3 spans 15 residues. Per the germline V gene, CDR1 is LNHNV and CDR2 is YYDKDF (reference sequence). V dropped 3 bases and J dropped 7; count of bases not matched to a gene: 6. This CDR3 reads CATSREGAWNSPLHF. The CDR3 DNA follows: TGTGCCACCAGCAGGGAGGGGGCTTGGAATTCACCCCTCCACTTT.

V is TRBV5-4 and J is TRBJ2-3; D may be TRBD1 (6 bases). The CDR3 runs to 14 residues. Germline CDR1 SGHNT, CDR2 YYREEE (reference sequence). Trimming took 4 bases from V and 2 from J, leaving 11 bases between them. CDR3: CASSPRGNTDTQYF. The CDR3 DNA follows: TGTGCCAGCAGCCCCAGGGGCAACACAGATACGCAGTATTTT. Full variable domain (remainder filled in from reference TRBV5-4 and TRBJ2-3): ETGVTQSPTHLIKTRGQQVTLRCSSQSGHNTVSWYQQALGQGPQFIFQYYREEENGRGNFPPRFSGLQFPNYSSELNVNALELDDSALYLCASSPRGNTDTQYFGPGTRLTVL.

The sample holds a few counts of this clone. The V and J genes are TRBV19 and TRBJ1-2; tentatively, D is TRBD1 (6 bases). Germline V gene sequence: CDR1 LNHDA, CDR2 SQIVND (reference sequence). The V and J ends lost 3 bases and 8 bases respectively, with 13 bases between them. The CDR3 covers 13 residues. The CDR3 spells CASSIAARGGYTF. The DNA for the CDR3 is TGTGCCAGTAGTATTGCGGCCAGGGGAGGCTACACCTTC.

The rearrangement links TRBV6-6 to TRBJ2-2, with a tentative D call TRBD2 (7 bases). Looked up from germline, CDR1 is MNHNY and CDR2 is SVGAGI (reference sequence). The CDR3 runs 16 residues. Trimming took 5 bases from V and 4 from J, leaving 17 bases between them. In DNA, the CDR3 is TGTGCCAGCAGTCCCCAGGGGACGGGGGGCACCGGGGAGCTGTTTTTT. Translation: CASSPQGTGGTGELFF.

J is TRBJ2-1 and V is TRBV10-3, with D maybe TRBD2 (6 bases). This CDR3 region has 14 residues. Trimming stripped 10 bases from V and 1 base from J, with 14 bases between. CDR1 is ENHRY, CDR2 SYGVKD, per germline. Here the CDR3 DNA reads TGTGCCAGCACCGGGACTGGATCCTACAATGAGCAGTTCTTC. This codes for CASTGTGSYNEQFF.

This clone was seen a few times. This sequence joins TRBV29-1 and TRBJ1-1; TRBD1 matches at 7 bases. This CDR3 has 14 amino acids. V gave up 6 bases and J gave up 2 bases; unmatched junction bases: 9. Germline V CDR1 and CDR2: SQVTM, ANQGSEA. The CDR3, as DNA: TGCAGCGTAGCCCCGGACAGGCTTAACACTGAAGCTTTCTTT. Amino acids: CSVAPDRLNTEAFF. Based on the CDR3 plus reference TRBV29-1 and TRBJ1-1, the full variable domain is SAVISQKPSRDICQRGTSLTIQCQVDSQVTMMFWYRQQPGQSLTLIATANQGSEATYESGFVIDKFPISRPNLTFSTLTVSNMSPEDSSIYLCSVAPDRLNTEAFFGQGTRLTVV.

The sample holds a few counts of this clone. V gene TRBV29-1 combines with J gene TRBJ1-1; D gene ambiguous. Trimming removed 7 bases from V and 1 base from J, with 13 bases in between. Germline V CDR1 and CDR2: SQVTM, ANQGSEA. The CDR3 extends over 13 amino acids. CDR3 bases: TGCAGCGCCACACCAACCTGGAACACTGAAGCTTTCTTT. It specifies CSATPTWNTEAFF. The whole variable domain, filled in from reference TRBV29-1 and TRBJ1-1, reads SAVISQKPSRDICQRGTSLTIQCQVDSQVTMMFWYRQQPGQSLTLIATANQGSEATYESGFVIDKFPISRPNLTFSTLTVSNMSPEDSSIYLCSATPTWNTEAFFGQGTRLTVV.

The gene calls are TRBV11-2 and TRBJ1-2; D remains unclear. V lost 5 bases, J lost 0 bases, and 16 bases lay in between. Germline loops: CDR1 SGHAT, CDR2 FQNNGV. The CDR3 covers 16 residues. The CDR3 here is CASSPLSFATNYGYTF. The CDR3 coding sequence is TGTGCCAGCAGCCCCCTGAGCTTTGCAACTAACTATGGCTACACCTTC.

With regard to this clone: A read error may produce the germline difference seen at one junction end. The CDR3 region has the DNA TGTGCCAGCAGCTTGAAAGGGGGGTACACTGAAGCTTTCTTT. This translates into CASSLKGGYTEAFF. V usage is TRBV5-3 and J usage is TRBJ1-1, with D maybe TRBD1 (6 bases). TRBV5-3 is reported as an ORF; its role is uncertain. This CDR3 has 14 amino acids.

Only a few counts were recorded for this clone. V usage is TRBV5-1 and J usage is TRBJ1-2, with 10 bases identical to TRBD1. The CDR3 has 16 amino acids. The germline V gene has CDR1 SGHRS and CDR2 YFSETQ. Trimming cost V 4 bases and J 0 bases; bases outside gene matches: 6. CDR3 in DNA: TGCGCCAGCAGCAGACAGGGGGCGAATGCTAACTATGGCTACACCTTC. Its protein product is CASSRQGANANYGYTF.

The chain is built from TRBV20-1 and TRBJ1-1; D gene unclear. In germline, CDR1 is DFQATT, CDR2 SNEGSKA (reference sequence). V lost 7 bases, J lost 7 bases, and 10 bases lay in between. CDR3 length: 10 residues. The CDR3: CSVRTIEAFF. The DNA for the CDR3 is TGCAGTGTCCGTACGATTGAAGCTTTCTTT.

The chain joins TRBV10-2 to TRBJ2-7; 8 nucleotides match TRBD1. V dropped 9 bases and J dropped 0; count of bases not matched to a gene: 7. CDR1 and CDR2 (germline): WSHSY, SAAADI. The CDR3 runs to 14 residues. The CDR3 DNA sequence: TGCGCCAGTCTGGCCGGGACAGGCTCCTACGAGCAGTACTTC. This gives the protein CASLAGTGSYEQYF.

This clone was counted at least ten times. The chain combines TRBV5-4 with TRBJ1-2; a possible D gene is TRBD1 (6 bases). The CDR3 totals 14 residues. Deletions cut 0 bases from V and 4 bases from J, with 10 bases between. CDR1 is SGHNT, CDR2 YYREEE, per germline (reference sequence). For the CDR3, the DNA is TGTGCCAGCAGCTTGGGCAGGGGCGCCTATGGCTACACCTTC. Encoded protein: CASSLGRGAYGYTF.

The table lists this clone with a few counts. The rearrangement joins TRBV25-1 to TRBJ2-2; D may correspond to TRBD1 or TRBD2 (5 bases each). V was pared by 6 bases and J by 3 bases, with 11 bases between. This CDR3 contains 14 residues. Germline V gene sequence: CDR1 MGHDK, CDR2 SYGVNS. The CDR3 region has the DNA TGTGCCAGCAGCAAAGGGGACCACACCGGGGAGCTGTTTTTT. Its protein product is CASSKGDHTGELFF.

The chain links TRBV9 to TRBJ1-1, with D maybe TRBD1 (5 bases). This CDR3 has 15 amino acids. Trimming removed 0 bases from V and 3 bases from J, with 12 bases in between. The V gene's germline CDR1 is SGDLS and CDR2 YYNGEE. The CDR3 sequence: CASSVDSGGDTEAFF. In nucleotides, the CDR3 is TGTGCCAGCAGCGTAGATTCCGGGGGTGACACTGAAGCTTTCTTT.

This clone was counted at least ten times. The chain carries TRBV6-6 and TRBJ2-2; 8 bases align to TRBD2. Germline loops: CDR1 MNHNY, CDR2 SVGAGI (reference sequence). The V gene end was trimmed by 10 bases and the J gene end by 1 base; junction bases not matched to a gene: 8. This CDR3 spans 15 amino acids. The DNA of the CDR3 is TGTGCCATCCAGAGCAGCGGGGGGAACACCGGGGAGCTGTTTTTT. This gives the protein CAIQSSGGNTGELFF.

The CDR3 reads CASMRPGQGTNYGYTF. In nucleotides, the CDR3 is TGTGCCAGCATGCGACCGGGACAGGGAACTAACTATGGCTACACCTTC. The rearrangement joins TRBV2 to TRBJ1-2; 9 bases are a match to TRBD1. This CDR3 spans 16 amino acids. Germline V gene sequence: CDR1 SNHLY, CDR2 FYNNEI. The junction had 9 bases not matched to a gene; V was cut back by 7 bases and J by 0 bases.

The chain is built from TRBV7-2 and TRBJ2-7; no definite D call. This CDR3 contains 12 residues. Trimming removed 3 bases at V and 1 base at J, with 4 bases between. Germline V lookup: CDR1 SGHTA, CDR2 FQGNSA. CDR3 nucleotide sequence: TGTGCCAGCAGCTTTATATCCTACGAGCAGTACTTC. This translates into CASSFISYEQYF.